This T cell receptor (beta chain) was documented in a study of T cells in Graves' hyperthyroidism and ophthalmopathy. Study-wide results and limits: Separating ophthalmopathy from stable hyperthyroidism was achieved by a 13 V-J model.

This clonotype showed up many times. Its specificity is not known. TCR beta CDR3 regions were amplified from RNA. The HTBI primer set was used in a first-round RT-PCR of the TCR CDR3. TCRdb re-analysed the multiplex PCR reads in MiXCR, keeping a single row per CDR3 protein. The repertoire holds approximately 690,000 distinct CDR3 sequences, with approximately 14% as singletons. The germline V and J ends were trimmed by 5 bases and 5 bases, with 12 bases remaining between them. The germline V gene has CDR1 SGHTA and CDR2 FQGTGA. The CDR3 covers 13 residues. Sequencing was carried out using blood. This clonotype was obtained from a woman in her forties or fifties with Graves' ophthalmopathy. The J gene is TRBJ2-5, the V gene TRBV7-3; a weak D match, TRBD2 (6 bases). The CDR3 is CASSRRARETQYF. CDR3 DNA: TGTGCCAGCAGCCGGAGGGCTCGTGAGACCCAGTACTTC.